This TCR beta chain stems from a study of tumor-infiltrating lymphocytes in primary liver carcinoma. Co-extraction of RNA and DNA was performed on about 19-30 mg of unsorted bulk tissue. The investigators made TCR beta cDNA from 400 to 500 ng total RNA, using a constant-region primer. Each TCR beta library was derived from three nested multiplex PCR rounds that employed slightly modified ARM-PCR. Running ten to eleven cycles apiece, the first two PCR rounds relied on TRBV1-TRBV30 forward primers together with a C-beta reverse primer. Each CDR3 protein is one row after TCRdb ran MiXCR on the multiplex PCR reads. The data contain 25,000 to 30,000 distinct CDR3 sequences, around 84% of them seen just once; the ten biggest clones take up approximately 49%. Germline CDR1 and CDR2: SGHAT and FQNNGV. This CDR3 comprises 13 residues. In the case of this clonotype: The junction differs from germline at one of its ends, possibly a read error.

The clonotype comes from a man between 35 and 55 years old with primary liver carcinoma and hepatitis B virus infection. The chain joins TRBV11-2 to TRBJ2-3; a possible D gene is TRBD1 (5 bases). Sequenced: liver tumor tissue from sampling region 3. Subset denoted: tumor region T3, left-lateral pole. The CDR3: CTSSYRTTVTQYF. The CDR3 DNA sequence: TGTACCAGCAGCTACAGAACGACAGTTACGCAGTATTTT. Variable domain in full (rest from reference TRBV11-2 and TRBJ2-3): EAGVAQSPRYKIIEKRQSVAFWCNPISGHATLYWYQQILGQGPKLLIQFQNNGVVDDSQLPKDRFSAERLKGVDSTLKIQPAKLEDSAVYLCTSSYRTTVTQYFGPGTRLTVL.